The present T cell receptor (beta chain) was sequenced within a study of cytomegalovirus exposure and HLA in healthy donors. At the level of the study: Early released data had 80 million or so unique TCRs, all coming from HLA-typed donors.

PCR used 60 Vbeta primers and 13 Jbeta primers. In the source study's methods: It was a later analysis that counted 83 million or so unique TCR beta chains, of which 8.5 million to 12 million were shared. Sequenced by immunoSEQ multiplex PCR; TCRdb stores in-frame clones only, minus some. From that table come the V and J calls and clone size; the DNA was used to work out D and trimming. Here the sample spans around 170,000 clones, roughly 80% being singletons. This CDR3 is built from 17 residues. Germline V gene sequence: CDR1 MGHRA, CDR2 YSYEKL. Points from the study as a whole: Testing in vitro showed a few CMV-associated chains specific for CMV antigens. Across HLA loci, a later analysis found differing TCR association rates, with DRB1 most and HLA-C fewest.

A word on this clone: The antigen remains undetermined.

The gene calls are TRBV4-1 and TRBJ2-5; 8 bases map to TRBD2. The DNA end favors TRBJ2-7, so the J call may be wrong. The TCR originated in a man in his fifties or sixties in good health and CMV-seronegative. The sequencing input was PBMCs. This CDR3 reads CASSQASEPGGYYEQYF. DNA for the CDR3: TGCGCCAGCAGCCAAGCCTCGGAGCCGGGGGGGTATTACGAGCAGTACTTC.